This T cell receptor (beta chain) was captured in a study of shared clonotypes between healthy human individuals. V was cut by 3 bases and J by 7 bases, with 13 bases left in between. CDR1 is LNHDA and CDR2 is SQIVND in the germline V gene (reference sequence). The CDR3 contains 14 residues. Data came from immunoSEQ multiplex PCR; TCRdb stores just in-frame clones and leaves some out. Among over a million clones listed, 95% to 99% were seen once. Sequenced input: naive CD4+ T cells sorted from blood. Subset indicated: CD45RA+ positively selected. The rearrangement uses TRBV19 and TRBJ1-5, with D hard to call. This clonotype originated in a man under 40 in good health. The CDR3 region is CASSISGPGQPQHF. The CDR3 DNA reads as TGTGCCAGTAGTATTTCAGGCCCGGGGCAGCCCCAGCATTTT. Using reference TRBV19 and TRBJ1-5 for the parts outside the CDR3, the full variable domain is DGGITQSPKYLFRKEGQNVTLSCEQNLNHDAMYWYRQDPGQGLRLIYYSQIVNDFQKGDIAEGYSVSREKKESFPLTVTSAQKNPTAFYLCASSISGPGQPQHFGDGTRLSIL.